This T cell receptor beta chain is from a study of OX40 agonist ivuxolimab in advanced cancers. The CDR3 runs 15 residues. Germline lookup yields CDR1 ENHRY and CDR2 SYGVKD. The V segment lost 7 bases and the J segment 3 bases; nucleotides outside the gene matches: 5. The data were produced by immunoSEQ multiplex PCR, yet TCRdb's version contains in-frame clones alone and is incomplete. In the table there are about 27,000 clones, approximately 83% of which are singletons. This clone occurred once. The chain has TRBV10-3 and TRBJ2-1, with TRBD2 identical over 11 bases. The sequence derives from an adult with an advanced solid tumor such as melanoma, head and neck, liver or kidney cancer. The sample here was CD4+ or CD8+ T cells sorted from blood, taken in a trial of the OX40 agonist ivuxolimab. In nucleotides, the CDR3 is TGTGCCATCACTACCGGGACTAGCGGCTACAATGAGCAGTTCTTC. This sequence encodes CAITTGTSGYNEQFF.